The sequence of this T cell receptor (beta chain) was determined in a study of blood T cells in healthy people across ages. Study results and caveats: Higher naive T cell percentage went strongly together with higher TCR beta diversity. Versus aged donors, long-lived donors had higher diversity and more naive CD4+ cells.

As for this clonotype: Its specificity is unknown.

Through a sample-barcoded 5' primer and a J-beta primer mix, a second PCR was run for roughly 6 to 12 cycles. Every sample gave at least 2.5 million paired-end reads containing CDR3. TCRdb re-analysed the 5' RACE reads in MiXCR, keeping a single row per CDR3 protein. This sample has fewer than 900,000 distinct CDR3 sequences, with 45% to 50% found just once. CDR3 size: 14 residues. Germline V gene data show CDR1 as ENHRY and CDR2 as SYGVKD. Staff drew approximately 9.1 milliliters of peripheral blood from each donor. This clonotype was obtained from a woman in her sixties or seventies in good health. The sample consisted of blood. V is TRBV10-3 and J is TRBJ2-1, with 11 bases lining up with TRBD2. The DNA end is more similar to TRBJ2-7, so the J call may be wrong. The CDR3 coding sequence is TGTGCCACTTCCGGGACTAGCGGCTACAATGAGCAGTACTTC. Its translation is CATSGTSGYNEQYF.